The entry below describes one T cell receptor (beta chain). The source of the sample is a study of shared T cell receptors in the human thymus. J was trimmed by 1 base and V by 6 bases; bases with no gene match: 6. This CDR3 spans 15 amino acids. In germline, CDR1 is MDHEN, CDR2 SYDVKM. The assay was immunoSEQ multiplex PCR, and TCRdb's table has in-frame clones only and misses some. The sample lists some 400,000 clones, 95% occurring once. The source is a human donor. The rearrangement joins TRBV28 to TRBJ1-5; 7 positions agree with TRBD1. Sequencing was done on a sample of thymocytes. CDR3 DNA sequence: TGTGCCAGCAGCCCCGACAGGGAAAGCAATCAGCCCCAGCATTTT. It yields the protein CASSPDRESNQPQHF.